The clone carrying this T cell receptor beta chain was counted ten times or more. Its antigen is unidentified. V trimming: 8 bases; J trimming: 0 bases; junction bases outside the gene matches: 6. Per germline, CDR1 KGHSH and CDR2 LQKENI. The CDR3 length is 15 residues. The data originate from a study of T cells in Graves' hyperthyroidism and ophthalmopathy. About the study: It was at initial diagnosis, before any treatment, that peripheral blood was collected. Broader study findings: Most thyroid clonotypes expanded above 0.001 appeared in blood too.

On the basis of clinical symptoms, serum thyroxine and TRAb, thyroid ultrasound and orbital computed tomography, diagnoses were made. Amplification of TCR beta CDR3 regions was performed using RNA transcripts as template. HTBI primers were the set used in a first-round RT-PCR of the TCR CDR3. TCRdb independently ran MiXCR on the multiplex PCR reads; one entry per CDR3 protein. The sample carries about 600,000 distinct CDR3 sequences, roughly 15% recorded once. Sequencing input: blood. The V and J genes are TRBV18 and TRBJ2-1, with TRBD2 matching 8 bases. This receptor was obtained from a woman between 45 and 65 years old with Graves' ophthalmopathy. CDR3 nucleotides: TGTGCCAGCAGCCCCGGGACTAGCTCCTACAATGAGCAGTTCTTC. Its protein is CASSPGTSSYNEQFF.